The T cell receptor beta chain described here comes from a study of beta chain features in type 1 diabetes. Points from the study as a whole: TCRB CDR3 length was moderately but significantly reduced in all four CD4+ subsets of Type 1 diabetes patients. Small HLA sub-analyses could not settle whether HLA shapes TCRB rearrangement.

The authors reverse transcribed all of the isolated RNA, so sequencing captured expressed TCRB transcripts. Sequenced by immunoSEQ multiplex PCR; TCRdb stores in-frame clones only, minus some. This sample yields about 660,000 clones, of which over 13% are seen a single time; roughly 0.04% belongs to the top ten. Concerning this clone: What it recognizes is unknown.

The TCR sequence derives from a man in his late teens or twenties with type 1 diabetes. Sequencing input: naive CD4+ T cells from blood.

For the CDR3, the DNA is TGTGCCAGTAGCAGGGGACTAAGCTATGGCTACACCTTC. Translating it yields CASSRGLSYGYTF. The chain uses TRBV19 and TRBJ1-2; D might be TRBD1 (6 bases). CDR3 length: 13 residues. Per the germline V gene, CDR1 is LNHDA and CDR2 is SQIVND (reference sequence). V lost 6 bases and J lost 4, with 12 bases in between.